This T cell receptor beta chain came from a study of cytomegalovirus exposure and HLA in healthy donors. 60 Vbeta and 13 Jbeta primers were used in PCR. Here immunoSEQ multiplex PCR was the method, and the copy in TCRdb shows in-frame clones only, minus some. The profile shows around 250,000 clones, about 86% of them singletons. Germline V gene sequence: CDR1 MRHNA, CDR2 SNTAGT. This CDR3 contains 13 residues. Trimming took off 6 bases at V and 4 bases at J, with 12 bases between the two ends. This clonotype originated in a woman aged 55-69 years in good health and CMV-seropositive. The V call is TRBV6-4, the J call TRBJ1-1; a possible D gene is TRBD1 (5 bases). Sequencing was performed on PBMCs. CDR3 DNA: TGTGCCAGCAGGGAGGGGCTATCCACTGAAGCTTTCTTT. Its protein product is CASREGLSTEAFF.